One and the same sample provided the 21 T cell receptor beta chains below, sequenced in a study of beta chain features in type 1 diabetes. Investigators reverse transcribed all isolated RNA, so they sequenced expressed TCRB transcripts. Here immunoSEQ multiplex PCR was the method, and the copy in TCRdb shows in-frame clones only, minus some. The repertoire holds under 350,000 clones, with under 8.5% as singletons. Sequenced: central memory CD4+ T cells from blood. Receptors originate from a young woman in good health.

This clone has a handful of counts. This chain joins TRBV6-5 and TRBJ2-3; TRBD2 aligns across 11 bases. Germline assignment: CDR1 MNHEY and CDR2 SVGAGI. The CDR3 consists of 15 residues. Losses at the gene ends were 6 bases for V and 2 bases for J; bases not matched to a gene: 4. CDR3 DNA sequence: TGTGCCAGCAGACTAGCGGGGGCCATCACAGATACGCAGTATTTT. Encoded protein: CASRLAGAITDTQYF.

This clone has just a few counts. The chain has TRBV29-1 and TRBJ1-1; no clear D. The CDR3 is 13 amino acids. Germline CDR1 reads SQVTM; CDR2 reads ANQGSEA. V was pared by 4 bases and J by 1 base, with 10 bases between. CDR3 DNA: TGCAGCGTTGGGGAGCAGCCGAACACTGAAGCTTTCTTT. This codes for CSVGEQPNTEAFF.

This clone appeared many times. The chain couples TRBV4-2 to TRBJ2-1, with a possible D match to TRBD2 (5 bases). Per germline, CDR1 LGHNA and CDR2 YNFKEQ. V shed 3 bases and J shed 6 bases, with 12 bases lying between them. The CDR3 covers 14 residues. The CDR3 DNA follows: TGTGCCAGCAGCCAGGCGGACTGGGCCAATGAGCAGTTCTTC. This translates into CASSQADWANEQFF.

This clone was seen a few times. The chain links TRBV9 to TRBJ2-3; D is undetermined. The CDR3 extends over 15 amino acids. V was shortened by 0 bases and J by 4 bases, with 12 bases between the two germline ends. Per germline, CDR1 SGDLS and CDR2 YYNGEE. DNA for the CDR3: TGTGCCAGCAGCGTAGTTTCTGGCGGCGCAGATACGCAGTATTTT. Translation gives CASSVVSGGADTQYF.

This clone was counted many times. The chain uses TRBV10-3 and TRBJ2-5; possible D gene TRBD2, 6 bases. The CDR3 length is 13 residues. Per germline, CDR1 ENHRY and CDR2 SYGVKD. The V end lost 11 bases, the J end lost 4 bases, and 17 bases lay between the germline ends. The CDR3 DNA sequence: TGTGCCGTTCAGGGAGGTGAAGGAGAGACCCAGTACTTC. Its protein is CAVQGGEGETQYF.

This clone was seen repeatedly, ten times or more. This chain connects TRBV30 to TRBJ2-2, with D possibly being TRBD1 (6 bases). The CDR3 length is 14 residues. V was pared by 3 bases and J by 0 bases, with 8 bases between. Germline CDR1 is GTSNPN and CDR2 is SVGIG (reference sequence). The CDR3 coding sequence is TGTGCCTGGAGGAGGACAGCGAACACCGGGGAGCTGTTTTTT. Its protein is CAWRRTANTGELFF. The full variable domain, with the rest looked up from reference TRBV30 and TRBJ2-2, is SQTIHQWPATLVQPVGSPLSLECTVEGTSNPNLYWYRQAAGRGLQLLFYSVGIGQISSEVPQNLSASRPQDRQFILSSKKLLLSDSGFYLCAWRRTANTGELFFGEGSRLTVL.

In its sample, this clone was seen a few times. The CDR3 DNA reads TGCGCCAGCAGCCAAGATAGGTACAGGGTGCAAGAGACCCAGTACTTC. It translates to CASSQDRYRVQETQYF. The V and J genes are TRBV4-3 and TRBJ2-5; possibly TRBD1 for D (6 bases). The length of the CDR3 is 16 residues. Germline CDR1 reads LGHNA; CDR2 reads YSLEER. V lost 0 bases to trimming and J lost 2 bases, with 13 bases between them.

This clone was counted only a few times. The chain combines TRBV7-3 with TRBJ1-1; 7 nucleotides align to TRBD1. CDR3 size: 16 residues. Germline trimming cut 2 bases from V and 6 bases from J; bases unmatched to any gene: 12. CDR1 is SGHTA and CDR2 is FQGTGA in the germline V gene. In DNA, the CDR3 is TGTGCCAGCAGCTTAGTCGATTTGAGGGGGCGATCTGAAGCTTTCTTT. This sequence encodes CASSLVDLRGRSEAFF.

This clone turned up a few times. The CDR3 coding sequence is TGTGCCAGCTGGAGACAAACTAGCACAGATACGCAGTATTTT. This gives the protein CASWRQTSTDTQYF. This rearrangement joins TRBV6-6 to TRBJ2-3; D gene uncertain. V was trimmed by 8 bases and J by 0 bases, leaving 12 bases between them. The CDR3 is made up of 14 amino acids. Germline V lookup: CDR1 MNHNY, CDR2 SVGAGI (reference sequence).

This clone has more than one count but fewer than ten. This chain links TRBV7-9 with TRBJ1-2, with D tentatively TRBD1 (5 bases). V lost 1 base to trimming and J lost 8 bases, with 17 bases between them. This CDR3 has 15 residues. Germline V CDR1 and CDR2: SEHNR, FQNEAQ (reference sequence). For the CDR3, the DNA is TGTGCCAGCAGCTTAGGATCGACAGCATTTGGCGGCTACACCTTC. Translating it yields CASSLGSTAFGGYTF.

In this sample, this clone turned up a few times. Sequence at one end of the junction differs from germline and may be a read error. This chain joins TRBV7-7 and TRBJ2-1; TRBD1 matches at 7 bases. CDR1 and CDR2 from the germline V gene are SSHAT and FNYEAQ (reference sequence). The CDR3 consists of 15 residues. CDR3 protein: CASSFDREWGNEQFF. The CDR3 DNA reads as TGTGCTAGCAGCTTTGACAGGGAATGGGGCAATGAGCAGTTCTTC.

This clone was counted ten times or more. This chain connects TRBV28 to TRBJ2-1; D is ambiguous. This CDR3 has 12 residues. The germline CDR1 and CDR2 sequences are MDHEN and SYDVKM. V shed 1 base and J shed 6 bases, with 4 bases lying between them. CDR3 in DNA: TGTGCCAGCAGTTTATACCGCAATGAGCAGTTCTTC. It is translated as CASSLYRNEQFF. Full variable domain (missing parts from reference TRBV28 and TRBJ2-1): DVKVTQSSRYLVKRTGEKVFLECVQDMDHENMFWYRQDPGLGLRLIYFSYDVKMKEKGDIPEGYSVSREKKERFSLILESASTNQTSMYLCASSLYRNEQFFGPGTRLTVL.

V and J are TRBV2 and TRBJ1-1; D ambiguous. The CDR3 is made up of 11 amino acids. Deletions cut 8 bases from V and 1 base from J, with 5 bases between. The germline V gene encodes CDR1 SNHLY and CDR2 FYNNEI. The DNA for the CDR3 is TGTGCCAGCTTGCAGAACACTGAAGCTTTCTTT. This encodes CASLQNTEAFF.

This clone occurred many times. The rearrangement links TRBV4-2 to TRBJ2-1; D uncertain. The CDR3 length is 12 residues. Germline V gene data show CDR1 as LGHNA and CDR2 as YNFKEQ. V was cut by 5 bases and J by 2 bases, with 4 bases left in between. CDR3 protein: CASSSAYNEQFF. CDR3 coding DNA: TGTGCCAGCAGCAGCGCCTACAATGAGCAGTTCTTC.

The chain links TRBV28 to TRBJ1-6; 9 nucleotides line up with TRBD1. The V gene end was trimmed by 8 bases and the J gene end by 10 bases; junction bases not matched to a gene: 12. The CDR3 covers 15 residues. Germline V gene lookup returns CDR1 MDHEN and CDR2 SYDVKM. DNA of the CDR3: TGTGCCAGCGCCTTTGTCGGGACAGGGAGGTCACCCCTCCACTTT. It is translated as CASAFVGTGRSPLHF.

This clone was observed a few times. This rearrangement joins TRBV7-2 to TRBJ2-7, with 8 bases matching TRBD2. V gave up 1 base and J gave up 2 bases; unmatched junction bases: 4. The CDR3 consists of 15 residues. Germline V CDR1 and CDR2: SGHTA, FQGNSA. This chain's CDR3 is CASSLGSGSPYEQYF. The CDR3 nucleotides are TGTGCCAGCAGCTTAGGGAGCGGGAGCCCCTACGAGCAGTACTTC.

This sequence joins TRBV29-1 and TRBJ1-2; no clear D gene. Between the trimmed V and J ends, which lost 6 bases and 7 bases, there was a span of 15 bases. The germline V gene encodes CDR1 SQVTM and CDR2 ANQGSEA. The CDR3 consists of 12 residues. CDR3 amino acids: CSVIGRPGGYTF. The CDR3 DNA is TGCAGCGTGATTGGGCGCCCAGGTGGCTACACCTTC.

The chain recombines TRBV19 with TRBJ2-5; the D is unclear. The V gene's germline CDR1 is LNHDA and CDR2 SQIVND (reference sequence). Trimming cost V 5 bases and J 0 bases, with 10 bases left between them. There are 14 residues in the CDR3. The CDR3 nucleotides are TGTGCCAGTAGTGTCGACACACACCAAGAGACCCAGTACTTC. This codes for CASSVDTHQETQYF.

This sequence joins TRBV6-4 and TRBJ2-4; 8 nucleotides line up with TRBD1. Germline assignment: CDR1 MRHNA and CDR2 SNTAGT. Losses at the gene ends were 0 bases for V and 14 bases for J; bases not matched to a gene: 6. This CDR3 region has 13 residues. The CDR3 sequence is CASSDSWTGTKYF. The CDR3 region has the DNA TGTGCCAGCAGTGACTCTTGGACAGGGACGAAGTACTTC.

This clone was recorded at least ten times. CDR3 sequence reads: CASSQAMAYNEQFF. The CDR3 nucleotides read TGCGCCAGCAGCCAAGCGATGGCCTACAATGAGCAGTTCTTC. The chain is built from TRBV4-3 and TRBJ2-1; no clear D gene. V lost 1 base, J lost 2 bases, and 6 bases lay in between. There are 14 residues in the CDR3. The V gene's germline CDR1 is LGHNA and CDR2 YSLEER.

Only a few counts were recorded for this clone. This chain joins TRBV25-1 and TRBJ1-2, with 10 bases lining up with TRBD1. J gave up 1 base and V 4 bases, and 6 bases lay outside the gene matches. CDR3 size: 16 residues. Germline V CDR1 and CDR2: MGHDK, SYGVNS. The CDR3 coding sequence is TGTGCCAGCAGTGCCGGGACAGGGGCGGGTAACTATGGCTACACCTTC. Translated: CASSAGTGAGNYGYTF.